These 18 T cell receptor beta chains were all obtained from the same sample, sequenced in a study of shared clonotypes between healthy human individuals. The method was immunoSEQ multiplex PCR; TCRdb's version includes in-frame clones alone and lacks a portion of them. This sample has approximately 1.9 million clones, with 93% found just once. The naive CD8 population came from CD45RO-negative cells selected for CCR7, without terminally differentiated effector memory CD45RA+ cells. Sample: naive CD8+ T cells from PBMCs. The receptor set was obtained from a man younger than 30 in good health. Some clones in this sample may be carry-over from other donors' samples.

There are a few counts of this clone. Other nucleotide sequences in the sample specify the same CDR3. This chain joins TRBV27 and TRBJ1-1, with TRBD1 as a possible D gene (5 bases). Trimming pared 2 bases from V and 1 base from J, leaving 8 bases between. CDR3 length equals 14 residues. Germline CDR1 reads MNHEY; CDR2 reads SMNVEV (reference sequence). The CDR3 here is CASSLMGGNTEAFF. CDR3 nucleotides: TGTGCCAGCAGTTTAATGGGGGGGAACACTGAAGCTTTCTTT.

Here the CDR3 reads CASSFALAGQETQYF. Here the CDR3 DNA reads TGTGCCAGCAGTTTTGCTCTAGCGGGCCAAGAGACCCAGTACTTC. This chain uses TRBV28 with TRBJ2-5, with TRBD2 matching 8 bases. The V and J ends lost 3 bases and 1 base, in that order; junction bases with no gene match: 4. Per the germline V gene, CDR1 is MDHEN and CDR2 is SYDVKM. The CDR3 has 15 amino acids.

The chain employs TRBV27 and TRBJ2-7; tentatively, D is TRBD2 (6 bases). CDR1 and CDR2 from the germline V gene are MNHEY and SMNVEV (reference sequence). This CDR3 region has 17 residues. With 3 bases removed from V and 2 bases from J, the gap between germline ends came to 20 bases. The CDR3 coding sequence is TGTGCCAGCAGTTTTTTCAGCGTGGGGGGAGTAGCCTACGAGCAGTACTTC. Amino acids: CASSFFSVGGVAYEQYF.

The chain recombines TRBV19 with TRBJ2-7; 7 bases are shared with TRBD1. Germline V gene lookup returns CDR1 LNHDA and CDR2 SQIVND (reference sequence). The CDR3 sequence is 15 residues long. V lost 5 bases and J lost 5; bases outside the gene matches: 12. Here the CDR3 reads CASSGDRRGPNEQYF. CDR3 bases: TGTGCCAGTAGTGGGGACAGACGGGGTCCTAACGAGCAGTACTTC.

This chain connects TRBV5-6 to TRBJ2-3, with D possibly being TRBD1 (5 bases). Trimming cost V 0 bases and J 1 base, with 6 bases left between them. CDR1 and CDR2 (germline): SGHDT, YYEEEE. The CDR3 extends over 14 amino acids. The CDR3 coding sequence is TGTGCCAGCAGCTTGGAAGGGGGCACAGATACGCAGTATTTT. Translated, it gives CASSLEGGTDTQYF.

This chain connects TRBV4-3 to TRBJ1-2; D perhaps matches TRBD1 (5 bases). This CDR3 region has 14 residues. Germline CDR1 LGHNA, CDR2 YSLEER. The ends were cut back, 0 bases at V and 6 bases at J, with 11 bases in the middle. Here the CDR3 DNA reads TGCGCCAGCAGCCAAGATGGGGGGTTGCATGGCTACACCTTC. Protein sequence: CASSQDGGLHGYTF.

The chain links TRBV7-2 to TRBJ1-2; 7 bases are a match to TRBD1. This CDR3 has 16 residues. J gave up 4 bases and V 5 bases, and 13 bases lay outside the gene matches. Germline V gene data show CDR1 as SGHTA and CDR2 as FQGNSA. CDR3 sequence: CASSARDRPHLYGYTF. For the CDR3, the DNA is TGTGCCAGCAGCGCCCGGGACAGACCACACCTCTATGGCTACACCTTC. Combining the CDR3 with reference TRBV7-2 and TRBJ1-2 gives the whole variable domain GAGVSQSPSNKVTEKGKDVELRCDPISGHTALYWYRQSLGQGLEFLIYFQGNSAPDKSGLPSDRFSAERTGGSVSTLTIQRTQQEDSAVYLCASSARDRPHLYGYTFGSGTRLTVV.

V usage is TRBV9 and J usage is TRBJ1-5, with a possible D match to TRBD1 (6 bases). Trimming cost V 0 bases and J 7 bases, with 14 bases left between them. Per germline, CDR1 SGDLS and CDR2 YYNGEE. The CDR3 contains 15 residues. The CDR3 DNA sequence: TGTGCCAGCAGCGTAGGCTGGACAGAATCCCAGCCCCAGCATTTT. Its protein product is CASSVGWTESQPQHF. The whole variable domain, remainder taken from reference TRBV9 and TRBJ1-5, is DSGVTQTPKHLITATGQRVTLRCSPRSGDLSVYWYQQSLDQGLQFLIQYYNGEERAKGNILERFSAQQFPDLHSELNLSSLELGDSALYFCASSVGWTESQPQHFGDGTRLSIL.

The chain employs TRBV12-5 and TRBJ1-2, with D possibly matching TRBD1 (5 bases). The CDR3 length is 15 residues. Looked up from germline, CDR1 is LGHNT and CDR2 is FRNRAP. The V end lost 5 bases, the J end lost 2 bases, and 15 bases lay between the germline ends. The CDR3 DNA sequence: TGTGCTAGTGGTAATAAACAGGAAGGGAACTATGGCTACACCTTC. Translating it yields CASGNKQEGNYGYTF.

The chain has TRBV9 and TRBJ1-5; D unclear. Trimming left V 3 bases short and J 1 base short, with 11 bases between. Per germline, CDR1 SGDLS and CDR2 YYNGEE. CDR3 length: 15 residues. The CDR3 sequence is CASSASGRSNQPQHF. The CDR3 DNA follows: TGTGCCAGCAGCGCCAGCGGGAGGAGCAATCAGCCCCAGCATTTT. Looking up the rest from reference TRBV9 and TRBJ1-5 gives the full variable domain: DSGVTQTPKHLITATGQRVTLRCSPRSGDLSVYWYQQSLDQGLQFLIQYYNGEERAKGNILERFSAQQFPDLHSELNLSSLELGDSALYFCASSASGRSNQPQHFGDGTRLSIL.

The chain uses TRBV29-1 and TRBJ2-7; TRBD2 matches 7 bases. CDR1 SQVTM and CDR2 ANQGSEA come from the germline V gene. This CDR3 comprises 12 residues. The ends lost 8 bases at V and 6 bases at J; junction bases unmatched: 10. The CDR3 sequence: CSLRGSGGEQYF. CDR3 in DNA: TGCAGCTTGCGAGGTTCGGGGGGCGAGCAGTACTTC.

The chain uses TRBV4-1 and TRBJ2-7; D gene ambiguous. V was cut by 1 base and J by 4 bases, with 8 bases left in between. CDR3 length: 13 residues. CDR1 MGHRA and CDR2 YSYEKL come from the germline V gene. The CDR3, as DNA: TGCGCCAGCAGCCAAGCCCAGAAGTACGAGCAGTACTTC. Protein product: CASSQAQKYEQYF.

The chain links TRBV19 to TRBJ2-1; the D call may be TRBD1 or TRBD2 (5 bases each). The CDR3 length is 15 residues. Germline V gives CDR1 LNHDA, CDR2 SQIVND (reference sequence). V was cut by 6 bases and J by 6 bases, with 18 bases left in between. CDR3 nucleotides: TGTGCCAGTAGCCTTTTAGCGCATGGGGGCAATGAGCAGTTCTTC. This codes for CASSLLAHGGNEQFF.

This sequence joins TRBV27 and TRBJ2-7; 8 bases map to TRBD1. The CDR3 is 16 residues long. Germline CDR1 reads MNHEY; CDR2 reads SMNVEV (reference sequence). With 5 bases clipped from V and 2 bases from J, the junction kept 11 bases outside the gene matches. The CDR3 region has the DNA TGTGCCAGCAGTGCAAAAAGGACAGGGCCAACCTACGAGCAGTACTTC. Translated, it gives CASSAKRTGPTYEQYF.

The genes are TRBV11-2 and TRBJ1-2; D is unresolved. There are 16 residues in the CDR3. Germline CDR1 reads SGHAT; CDR2 reads FQNNGV. Trimming left V 1 base short and J 4 bases short, with 16 bases between. In nucleotides, the CDR3 is TGTGCCAGCAGCTTAGGGTTCGTCCCCGAGGGCTATGGCTACACCTTC. Encoded protein: CASSLGFVPEGYGYTF.

The rearrangement uses TRBV7-9 and TRBJ1-2; possibly TRBD1 for D (5 bases). Germline V gene data show CDR1 as SEHNR and CDR2 as FQNEAQ (reference sequence). V lost 3 bases, J lost 2 bases, and 10 bases lay in between. The CDR3 is made up of 14 amino acids. CDR3 protein: CASSFGGVNYGYTF. In DNA form, the CDR3 reads TGTGCCAGCAGCTTCGGGGGAGTCAACTATGGCTACACCTTC.

The genes are TRBV9 and TRBJ2-2; perhaps TRBD1 as D (6 bases). V was shortened by 3 bases and J by 5 bases, with 11 bases between the two germline ends. The CDR3 length is 14 residues. Germline loops: CDR1 SGDLS, CDR2 YYNGEE. The CDR3 loop is CASSEYRVTGELFF. For the CDR3, the DNA is TGTGCCAGCAGCGAGTACAGGGTTACCGGGGAGCTGTTTTTT.

The V call is TRBV19, the J call TRBJ1-2, with 8 positions matching TRBD1. Germline CDR1 LNHDA, CDR2 SQIVND (reference sequence). The ends lost 7 bases at V and 4 bases at J; junction bases unmatched: 5. This CDR3 is built from 13 residues. The CDR3, as DNA: TGTGCCAGTATGGGGGGACAGGCCTATGGCTACACCTTC. Translated, it gives CASMGGQAYGYTF.